A selection of T cell receptor beta chains follows, all from one sample in a study of shared clonotypes between healthy human individuals. Repertoires were generated with immunoSEQ multiplex PCR, while TCRdb's copy carries only in-frame clones and drops some. The sample consists of around 330,000 clones, approximately 74% of them appearing once. The sequencing sample was made of memory CD4+ T cells sorted from blood. These receptors all come from a man aged 30-40 years in good health. Both conserved end residues are part of each CDR3. The D gene is left open where the match is weak. Clone size is not always given. Where it is, it says once, few, many or a class for expanded clones.

abundance	v_gene	d_gene	j_gene	CDR3aa	CDR3nt
once	TRBV25-1	NA	TRBJ2-1	CASSRDPEVGNSYNEQFF	TGTGCCAGCAGTCGAGACCCCGAGGTAGGCAACTCCTACAATGAGCAGTTCTTC
NA	TRBV27	NA	TRBJ2-7	CASSYLSGLTYEQYF	TGTGCCAGCAGTTATCTTAGCGGACTAACCTACGAGCAGTACTTC
NA	TRBV12-5	TRBD1	TRBJ2-7	CASGLAELSGRGREQYF	TGTGCTAGTGGTTTGGCCGAACTGTCGGGCAGGGGGCGCGAGCAGTACTTC
NA	TRBV5-4	TRBD1	TRBJ1-2	CASSLGTGSYTF	TGTGCCAGCAGCTTGGGGACAGGGAGCTACACCTTC
NA	TRBV29-1	NA	TRBJ2-7	CSVEDRGSSYEQYF	TGCAGCGTTGAAGATCGGGGGTCCTCCTACGAGCAGTACTTC
NA	TRBV13	TRBD2	TRBJ2-6	CASSLPPGRDYSGANVLTF	TGTGCCAGCAGCCTACCTCCGGGGAGGGACTACTCTGGGGCCAACGTCCTGACTTTC
NA	TRBV7-7	NA	TRBJ2-2	CASSLDTGELFF	TGTGCCAGCAGCTTGGACACCGGGGAGCTGTTTTTT
NA	TRBV11-3	TRBD2	TRBJ2-1	CASSLGQGRTSGSFHEQFF	TGTGCCAGCAGCTTGGGACAGGGGAGGACTAGCGGGAGTTTTCATGAGCAGTTCTTC
NA	TRBV7-2	NA	TRBJ2-1	CASSLASAPYNEQFF	TGTGCCAGCAGCTTAGCTAGCGCTCCCTACAATGAGCAGTTCTTC
many	TRBV10-3	TRBD1	TRBJ2-7	CAIEGTDYYEQYF	TGTGCCATCGAAGGGACAGACTACTACGAGCAGTACTTC
NA	TRBV19	TRBD2	TRBJ2-3	CASSLLAGAVTDTQYF	TGTGCCAGTAGTCTTCTAGCGGGAGCGGTAACAGATACGCAGTATTTT
NA	TRBV6-5	NA	TRBJ2-1	CASSHRVLDNEQFF	TGTGCCAGTTCCCACAGGGTTTTGGATAATGAGCAGTTCTTC
NA	TRBV7-9	NA	TRBJ2-5	CASSWIERGLRETQYF	TGTGCCAGCAGCTGGATCGAACGGGGCCTTAGGGAGACCCAGTACTTC
few	TRBV18	NA	TRBJ2-2	CASSPAGTPNTGELFF	TGTGCCAGCTCACCGGCCGGGACACCAAACACCGGGGAGCTGTTTTTT
NA	TRBV6-5	TRBD2	TRBJ2-1	CASSGSGGYNEQFF	TGTGCCAGCAGTGGGAGCGGGGGATACAATGAGCAGTTCTTC
NA	TRBV28	TRBD2	TRBJ2-1	CASSRRDYLANEQFF	TGTGCCAGCAGCCGGCGGGACTACCTCGCCAATGAGCAGTTCTTC
NA	TRBV5-1	NA	TRBJ2-3	CASSWIQGGGTDTQYF	TGCGCCAGCAGCTGGATACAGGGAGGCGGCACAGATACGCAGTATTTT
NA	TRBV14	NA	TRBJ1-1	CASSQEKGTNTEAFF	TGTGCCAGCAGCCAAGAGAAGGGGACGAACACTGAAGCTTTCTTT
NA	TRBV19	NA	TRBJ2-1	CASSQGVRYNEQFF	TGTGCCAGTAGTCAGGGAGTCCGCTACAATGAGCAGTTCTTC
NA	TRBV6-5	TRBD1	TRBJ2-5	CASQGQGFVQQYF	TGTGCCAGCCAGGGACAGGGGTTCGTGCAGCAGTACTTC
NA	TRBV5-6	NA	TRBJ2-1	CASSLTDNEQFF	TGTGCCAGCAGCCTTACCGACAATGAGCAGTTCTTC
NA	TRBV9	NA	TRBJ1-1	CASSVMGEGEAFF	TGTGCCAGCAGCGTGATGGGGGAGGGTGAAGCTTTCTTT
once	TRBV5-1	NA	TRBJ2-5	CASSPRYQETQYF	TGCGCCAGCAGCCCCCGTTACCAAGAGACCCAGTACTTC
NA	TRBV6-5	TRBD1	TRBJ1-4	CASSKPGQGKKLFF	TGTGCCAGCAGTAAGCCGGGACAGGGGAAAAAACTGTTTTTT
NA	TRBV19	NA	TRBJ2-7	CASSPGKYEQYF	TGTGCCAGTTCCCCCGGGAAATACGAGCAGTACTTC
NA	TRBV11-2	TRBD2	TRBJ2-5	CASSKGTSGKETQYF	TGTGCCAGCAGCAAAGGGACTAGCGGGAAGGAGACCCAGTACTTC
NA	TRBV2	TRBD2	TRBJ2-1	CASRLAGDSYNEQFF	TGTGCCAGTCGTCTAGCGGGGGACTCCTACAATGAGCAGTTCTTC
NA	TRBV10-3	TRBD2	TRBJ2-1	CAISELGSGRNNEQFF	TGTGCCATCAGTGAGTTGGGTAGCGGGAGGAATAATGAGCAGTTCTTC
NA	TRBV29-1	TRBD2	TRBJ2-7	CSTTSGYEQYF	TGCAGCACGACTAGCGGCTACGAGCAGTACTTC